The rows below give T cell receptor beta chains drawn from one sample of a study of blood T cell repertoires in COVID-19. Sequencing was performed with immunoSEQ multiplex PCR; in TCRdb, only in-frame clones are kept and a portion is missing. The sample records over 250,000 clones, approximately 90% being singletons. Specimen: peripheral blood. Receptor source: a woman in her 30s with COVID-19, enrolled during active disease. CDR3s include the opening cysteine and the closing phenylalanine or tryptophan.

v_gene | CDR3aa
TRBV7-9 | CASSPSYRGYNEKLFF
TRBV5-4 | CASSLDQVAYNEQFF
TRBV11-2 | CASSLMGQPFSETQYF
TRBV20-1 | CSASMNRGDQPQHF
TRBV2 | CASRPRVRGIRETQYF
TRBV2 | CASSDGQVDYSNQPQHF
TRBV5-1 | CASSLRTSVTDTQYF
TRBV30 | CAWSRGSSEKLFF
TRBV27 | CASSLSGTGAQPQHF
TRBV5-4 | CASSLGLAGGRTDTQYF
TRBV12-2 | CASRRIQGQGAVPNTGELFF
TRBV21-1 | CASSKCGWSTEAFF
TRBV19 | CASSIEGQGYGYTF
TRBV29-1 | CSVEEGDRDTNEKLFF
TRBV5-1 | CASSPGVGTEAFF
TRBV15 | CATSRVVDTGELFF
TRBV6-5 | CASNIMKNTGELFF
TRBV6-5 | CASSEGQGSNEQYF
TRBV3-1/TRBV3-2 | CASSQRAEQFF
TRBV5-1 | CASSLGGTSGSYEQYF
TRBV2 | CASSGLAGASYEQYF
TRBV19 | CASSKFWVAATLNTGELFF
TRBV5-8 | CASSLREYSNQPQHF
TRBV19 | CASSISGSNTEAFF
TRBV21-1 | CASSMTSGRAGSTDTQYF
TRBV11-2 | CASSPTGGEGGYTF
TRBV6-5 | CASSWRLAGYNEQFF
TRBV10-1 | CATIQGLREKLFF
TRBV2 | CASSEETSAGDTQYF
TRBV2 | CASAAGGEETQYF
TRBV28 | CASSQVGGRGSNYGYTF
TRBV29-1 | CSVAGSEAFF
TRBV18 | CASSPNPGKNTEAFF
TRBV6-4 | CASSPGQGVTFF
TRBV3-1/TRBV3-2 | CASSQVGGRHNEQFF
TRBV9 | CASSVEGGRASEQFF
TRBV29-1 | CSVRGTLGTEAFF
TRBV10-3 | CAISPRSGGTGELFF
TRBV3-1/TRBV3-2 | CASSRPSSGEQYF
TRBV7-8 | CASRGTGVVGETQYF
TRBV6-6 | CASSAATGITEAFF
TRBV29-1 | CSVDPMNGAFF
TRBV6-5 | CASSYSGQVYGYTF
TRBV29-1 | CSVDGQGADTIYF
TRBV27 | CASRGTGYNQPQHF
TRBV5-4 | CASSAGQGGKNTEAFF